The clone carrying this T cell receptor beta chain came up many times. These data originate in a study of identical twins' blood T cells. TCRdb called the 5' RACE reads again in MiXCR, with one record for every CDR3 protein. The repertoire holds 350,000 to 400,000 distinct CDR3 sequences, with more than 25% as singletons. Germline V gene lookup returns CDR1 MGHRA and CDR2 YSYEKL. V lost 0 bases and J 2 bases, leaving 10 bases between the germline ends. This CDR3 is 15 amino acids long. Sequencing was carried out using PBMCs. The chain employs TRBV4-1 and TRBJ1-2; weak D call: TRBD1 (5 bases). The receptor was isolated from a woman aged 18 to 55 in good health. DNA for the CDR3: TGCGCCAGCAGCCAAGAGGGGGAGTTCAACTATGGCTACACCTTC. This codes for CASSQEGEFNYGYTF.